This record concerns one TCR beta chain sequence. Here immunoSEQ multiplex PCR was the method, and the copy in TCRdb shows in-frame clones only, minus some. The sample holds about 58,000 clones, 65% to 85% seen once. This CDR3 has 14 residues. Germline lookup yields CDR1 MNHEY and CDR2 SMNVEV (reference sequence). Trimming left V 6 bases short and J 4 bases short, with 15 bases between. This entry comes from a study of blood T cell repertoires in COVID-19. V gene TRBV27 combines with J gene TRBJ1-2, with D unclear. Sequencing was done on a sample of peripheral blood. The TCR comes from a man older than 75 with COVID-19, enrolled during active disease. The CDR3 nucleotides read TGTGCCAGCAGCAAACTCATTGCGGGCTATGGCTACACCTTC. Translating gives CASSKLIAGYGYTF.